The present T cell receptor (beta chain) was sequenced within a study of shared clonotypes between healthy human individuals. In the study overall: The plates for each donor numbered three CD4 naive, three CD4 memory, two CD8 naive and one CD8 memory. Regarding the study as a whole: As a rule, naive subsets had a larger estimated richness than memory subsets.

Sequenced by immunoSEQ multiplex PCR; TCRdb stores in-frame clones only, minus some. The table lists 550,000 to 700,000 clones, less than 80% of them singletons. Germline V gene lookup returns CDR1 MGHDK and CDR2 SYGVNS. This CDR3 is 14 amino acids long. Trimming stripped 0 bases from V and 6 bases from J, with 12 bases between. This clone was counted only a few times. Its antigen is undetermined. The receptor's source is a woman aged 25 to 39 in good health. The specimen sequenced was memory CD4+ T cells sorted from blood. This sample's subset: CD45RA-negative fraction. This chain uses TRBV25-1 with TRBJ2-7, with D possibly matching TRBD2 (6 bases). CDR3 nucleotide sequence: TGTGCCAGCAGTGAATATGTGGAGGGACGCGAGCAGTACTTC. Its translation is CASSEYVEGREQYF.